These 24 T cell receptor beta chains originate from one sample sequenced in a study of shared clonotypes between healthy human individuals (dated by TCRdb to 2020 to 2021). The library relied on the immunoSEQ multiplex PCR assay. What TCRdb holds here is the immuneACCESS table cut down to in-frame rearrangements. Part of the clones is not present; checked against another copy, under half of the missing clones reflect an unresolved V gene, and the others are unexplained. The sample has millions of clones on record, approximately 93% of them singletons. The ten most abundant clones make up about 0.39% of the sample. The sample taken for sequencing was naive CD4+ T cells from PBMCs. The cell subset or site label corresponds to: CD45RA+ positively selected. Receptors were obtained from a young man in good health. Some clones in this sample may be carry-over from other donors' samples.

The rearrangement links TRBV11-2 to TRBJ1-4; D call uncertain. Trimming cost V 5 bases and J 3 bases, with 10 bases left between them. This CDR3 contains 14 residues. Germline V lookup: CDR1 SGHAT, CDR2 FQNNGV. Here the CDR3 DNA reads TGTGCCAGCAGCCCACCAATGGCTAATGAAAAACTGTTTTTT. Protein product: CASSPPMANEKLFF. The variable domain in full, completed from reference TRBV11-2 and TRBJ1-4, reads EAGVAQSPRYKIIEKRQSVAFWCNPISGHATLYWYQQILGQGPKLLIQFQNNGVVDDSQLPKDRFSAERLKGVDSTLKIQPAKLEDSAVYLCASSPPMANEKLFFGSGTQLSVL.

This clone was detected once. This sequence joins TRBV5-4 and TRBJ1-1; D possibly corresponds to TRBD1 (6 bases). From germline, CDR1 is SGHNT and CDR2 YYREEE (reference sequence). The CDR3 is made up of 15 amino acids. V lost 4 bases and J lost 3, with 16 bases in between. In DNA form, the CDR3 reads TGTGCCAGCAGCCTGGCGGGGGGCGGGTACACTGAAGCTTTCTTT. Its protein is CASSLAGGGYTEAFF.

The J gene is TRBJ2-1, the V gene TRBV9; a possible D gene is TRBD2 (6 bases). There are 13 residues in the CDR3. Germline V gene sequence: CDR1 SGDLS, CDR2 YYNGEE. The V gene lost 6 bases and the J gene lost 5 bases, with 12 bases spanning the gap. CDR3 DNA sequence: TGTGCCAGCACCCTGGGACTTAACAATGAGCAGTTCTTC. Translating gives CASTLGLNNEQFF.

The chain recombines TRBV19 with TRBJ2-3; D remains ambiguous. The ends were cut back, 1 base at V and 0 bases at J, with 8 bases in the middle. The CDR3 length is 15 residues. Germline V lookup: CDR1 LNHDA, CDR2 SQIVND (reference sequence). This CDR3 reads CASSIAATSTDTQYF. CDR3 sequence (DNA): TGTGCCAGTAGTATAGCTGCGACTAGCACAGATACGCAGTATTTT.

This clone was recorded only once. This sequence joins TRBV18 and TRBJ2-5; 10 nucleotides align to TRBD1. The V and J ends lost 1 base and 5 bases, in that order; junction bases with no gene match: 10. The germline V gene has CDR1 KGHSH and CDR2 LQKENI. The CDR3 contains 17 residues. The CDR3 nucleotides are TGTGCCAGCTCACCACAAGTTTCGGGACAGGGGACGGAGACCCAGTACTTC. Translating it yields CASSPQVSGQGTETQYF.

The chain recombines TRBV10-3 with TRBJ1-1; D not certain. Germline CDR1 reads ENHRY; CDR2 reads SYGVKD. Trimming cost V 3 bases and J 1 base, with 9 bases left between them. This CDR3 has 14 residues. Here the CDR3 reads CAISDTRQNTEAFF. The CDR3 DNA follows: TGTGCCATCAGTGATACCCGGCAGAACACTGAAGCTTTCTTT.

The J gene is TRBJ2-3, the V gene TRBV28, with 7 bases lining up with TRBD2. Germline-derived CDR1 and CDR2 are MDHEN and SYDVKM. V shed 5 bases, J shed 1 base, and the junction held 6 bases outside the gene matches. The CDR3 has 15 residues. CDR3 protein: CASSPGGAGTDTQYF. In DNA form, the CDR3 reads TGTGCCAGCAGTCCGGGGGGAGCTGGCACAGATACGCAGTATTTT. The whole variable domain, filled in from reference TRBV28 and TRBJ2-3, reads DVKVTQSSRYLVKRTGEKVFLECVQDMDHENMFWYRQDPGLGLRLIYFSYDVKMKEKGDIPEGYSVSREKKERFSLILESASTNQTSMYLCASSPGGAGTDTQYFGPGTRLTVL.

The chain is built from TRBV12-2 and TRBJ2-4. TRBV12-2 counts as a pseudogene. This CDR3 region has 19 residues. Written as DNA, the CDR3 is TGTGCAAGTCGCTTAGCATTTGGGATGGAGTTTATAGCCAAAAACATTCAGTACTTC. It encodes CASRLAFGMEFIAKNIQYF.

V usage is TRBV18 and J usage is TRBJ2-7, with D perhaps TRBD1 or TRBD2 (6 bases each). This CDR3 comprises 15 residues. V lost 1 base to trimming and J lost 0 bases, with 10 bases between them. From germline, CDR1 is KGHSH and CDR2 LQKENI. The CDR3 bases are TGTGCCAGCTCACCACGGAGGGGGGCCTCCTACGAGCAGTACTTC. Translation: CASSPRRGASYEQYF. Drawing the rest from reference TRBV18 and TRBJ2-7, the complete variable domain is NAGVMQNPRHLVRRRGQEARLRCSPMKGHSHVYWYRQLPEEGLKFMVYLQKENIIDESGMPKERFSAEFPKEGPSILRIQQVVRGDSAAYFCASSPRRGASYEQYFGPGTRLTVT.

This rearrangement joins TRBV2 to TRBJ2-2; maybe TRBD1 (6 bases). The CDR3 totals 14 residues. V was shortened by 6 bases and J by 8 bases, with 16 bases between the two germline ends. Germline CDR1 reads SNHLY; CDR2 reads FYNNEI. The CDR3 bases are TGTGCCAGCAGCACGACAGGTTTTGGGGGGGAGCTGTTTTTT. It translates to CASSTTGFGGELFF. Using reference TRBV2 and TRBJ2-2 for the parts outside the CDR3, the full variable domain is EPEVTQTPSHQVTQMGQEVILRCVPISNHLYFYWYRQILGQKVEFLVSFYNNEISEKSEIFDDQFSVERPDGSNFTLKIRSTKLEDSAMYFCASSTTGFGGELFFGEGSRLTVL.

V gene TRBV18 combines with J gene TRBJ2-1; the D gene is possibly TRBD1 (5 bases). Germline loops: CDR1 KGHSH, CDR2 LQKENI. This CDR3 contains 12 residues. The V and J ends lost 6 bases and 9 bases respectively, with 12 bases between them. Here the CDR3 DNA reads TGTGCCAGCTCGCAGACAGACTTTGAGCAGTTCTTC. Translated: CASSQTDFEQFF.

The genes are TRBV5-6 and TRBJ1-3; D is undetermined. The V and J ends lost 3 bases and 3 bases respectively, with 7 bases between them. The CDR3 length is 13 residues. Germline assignment: CDR1 SGHDT and CDR2 YYEEEE. The CDR3 is CASSWMGGNTIYF. CDR3 in DNA: TGTGCCAGCAGCTGGATGGGTGGAAACACCATATATTTT.

This chain connects TRBV5-1 to TRBJ2-1; the D is unclear. Germline CDR1 reads SGHRS; CDR2 reads YFSETQ. Trimming took 5 bases from V and 3 from J, leaving 12 bases between them. The CDR3 spans 14 residues. CDR3 protein: CASRGHSIYNEQFF. The CDR3 DNA is TGCGCCAGCAGGGGCCACAGTATCTACAATGAGCAGTTCTTC.

V gene TRBV6-6 combines with J gene TRBJ1-2; D call uncertain. Germline values: CDR1 MNHNY, CDR2 SVGAGI (reference sequence). The CDR3 consists of 11 residues. Deletions cut 8 bases from V and 5 bases from J, with 9 bases between. CDR3 DNA: TGTGCCAGCGGCCAGGCGTATGGCTACACCTTC. It codes for CASGQAYGYTF.

The V and J genes are TRBV18 and TRBJ2-1; 12 bases are shared with TRBD2. In germline, CDR1 is KGHSH, CDR2 LQKENI. The J segment lost 4 bases and the V segment lost 5 bases, leaving 9 bases of the junction unmatched. CDR3 size: 17 residues. In DNA, the CDR3 is TGTGCCAGCTCATCCCCCTATCTAGCGGGGGGGTACAATGAGCAGTTCTTC. Its protein is CASSSPYLAGGYNEQFF.

The chain uses TRBV5-1 and TRBJ2-5, with 14 positions matching TRBD2. V lost 7 bases, J lost 2 bases, and 10 bases stayed unmatched. The CDR3 is made up of 17 amino acids. CDR1 and CDR2 (germline): SGHRS, YFSETQ. The CDR3 here is CASEGTSGSTIQETQYF. As DNA, the CDR3 is TGCGCCAGCGAAGGGACTAGCGGGAGTACAATTCAAGAGACCCAGTACTTC.

This chain uses TRBV15 with TRBJ2-3; D gene unclear. Germline values: CDR1 LNHNV, CDR2 YYDKDF (reference sequence). V lost 1 base and J lost 1, with 9 bases in between. The CDR3 has 15 amino acids. The CDR3 nucleotides read TGTGCCACCAGCAGAGGGATGGCGGGCACAGATACGCAGTATTTT. This sequence encodes CATSRGMAGTDTQYF.

For the CDR3, the DNA is TGTGCCAGCAGTGGGACAGGGGTGGGCAATCAGCCCCAGCATTTT. Translated: CASSGTGVGNQPQHF. The gene calls are TRBV2 and TRBJ1-5; 9 nucleotides line up with TRBD1. CDR3 length: 15 amino acids. V dropped 4 bases and J dropped 2; count of bases not matched to a gene: 3. Germline V gene lookup returns CDR1 SNHLY and CDR2 FYNNEI.

The CDR3 DNA follows: TGTGCCAGTAGTATCCTCGGACTAGCGGGAAGCACAGATACGCAGTATTTT. Protein sequence: CASSILGLAGSTDTQYF. V gene TRBV19 combines with J gene TRBJ2-3, with 12 nucleotides matching TRBD2. Germline-derived CDR1 and CDR2 are LNHDA and SQIVND (reference sequence). This CDR3 region has 17 residues. V gave up 3 bases and J gave up 0 bases; unmatched junction bases: 4. Filled out from reference TRBV19 and TRBJ2-3, the complete variable domain reads DGGITQSPKYLFRKEGQNVTLSCEQNLNHDAMYWYRQDPGQGLRLIYYSQIVNDFQKGDIAEGYSVSREKKESFPLTVTSAQKNPTAFYLCASSILGLAGSTDTQYFGPGTRLTVL.

The chain recombines TRBV7-6 with TRBJ2-6; TRBD1 agrees at 9 bases. This CDR3 contains 17 residues. Unmatched junction bases numbered 1, after V lost 0 bases and J lost 1 base. Germline V lookup: CDR1 SGHVS, CDR2 FNYEAQ. DNA of the CDR3: TGTGCCAGCAGCTTAGCACAGGGGGCATCTGGGGCCAACGTCCTGACTTTC. The encoded protein is CASSLAQGASGANVLTF.

This sequence joins TRBV10-3 and TRBJ2-5; D may be TRBD2 (7 bases). The V end was cut by 4 bases, the J end by 6 bases, with 12 bases between. Germline loops: CDR1 ENHRY, CDR2 SYGVKD. This CDR3 is built from 13 residues. DNA for the CDR3: TGTGCCATCAGTGCGGGGGGCCCCCAGACCCAGTACTTC. As protein: CAISAGGPQTQYF.

The chain uses TRBV6-6 and TRBJ2-7; possibly TRBD2 for D (5 bases). Trimming took off 2 bases at V and 6 bases at J, with 14 bases between the two ends. This CDR3 spans 14 amino acids. CDR1 and CDR2 from the germline V gene are MNHNY and SVGAGI (reference sequence). The CDR3 region has the DNA TGTGCCAGCAGTTACCGGGATATTGGTGGCGAGCAGTACTTC. Its protein is CASSYRDIGGEQYF.

This clone was counted a few times. The chain carries TRBV5-4 and TRBJ1-1, with a possible D match to TRBD1 (5 bases). Trimming left V 1 base short and J 3 bases short, with 13 bases between. CDR1 SGHNT and CDR2 YYREEE come from the germline V gene (reference sequence). The CDR3 runs 15 residues. CDR3 sequence: CASSLKDRGDTEAFF. The CDR3 coding sequence is TGTGCCAGCAGCTTGAAGGATCGAGGGGACACTGAAGCTTTCTTT.

The chain employs TRBV2 and TRBJ2-3; TRBD1 is a possible D gene (5 bases). Per germline, CDR1 SNHLY and CDR2 FYNNEI. The CDR3 is made up of 15 amino acids. The V and J ends lost 4 bases and 2 bases respectively, with 13 bases between them. In DNA, the CDR3 is TGTGCCAGCAGTGGTCAGGGAACCGTCACAGATACGCAGTATTTT. Translated, it gives CASSGQGTVTDTQYF.